This T cell receptor beta chain stems from a study of T-cell reconstitution after alpha-beta-depleted transplantation in children. The TCRbeta library incorporated unique molecular identifiers. MiXCR, run by TCRdb on the PCR reads, gives a single entry per CDR3 protein. The table shows fewer than 750,000 distinct CDR3 sequences, with about 21% occurring only once. As regards this clonotype: What it recognizes is unknown.

CDR3 length: 14 residues. The V end lost 6 bases, the J end lost 5 bases, and 11 bases lay between the germline ends. The V gene's germline CDR1 is MDHEN and CDR2 SYDVKM. Findings and caveats of the study: Reportedly, alpha-beta T cells present about two months post-transplant originated from several hundred expanded clones of graft origin. Recipient T cells and thymic progenitors that survived gave rise to the high TCRbeta diversity observed at day 60 in some patients. T cells produced anew were the main source of T-cell counts and diversity one year after transplant.

The sequencing here drew on PBMCs, mostly from graft donor cells, taken 360 days after TCRalphabeta/CD19-depleted stem cell transplant. This TCR was sampled from a boy younger than two who had a stem cell transplant for acute myeloid leukemia, so the T cells may come from the graft donor. J is TRBJ1-6 and V is TRBV28; TRBD1 is a possible D gene (5 bases). In nucleotides, the CDR3 is TGTGCCAGCAGAATGAGACAGAATAATTCACCCCTCCACTTT. This gives the protein CASRMRQNNSPLHF. Looking up the rest from reference TRBV28 and TRBJ1-6 gives the full variable domain: DVKVTQSSRYLVKRTGEKVFLECVQDMDHENMFWYRQDPGLGLRLIYFSYDVKMKEKGDIPEGYSVSREKKERFSLILESASTNQTSMYLCASRMRQNNSPLHFGNGTRLTVT.